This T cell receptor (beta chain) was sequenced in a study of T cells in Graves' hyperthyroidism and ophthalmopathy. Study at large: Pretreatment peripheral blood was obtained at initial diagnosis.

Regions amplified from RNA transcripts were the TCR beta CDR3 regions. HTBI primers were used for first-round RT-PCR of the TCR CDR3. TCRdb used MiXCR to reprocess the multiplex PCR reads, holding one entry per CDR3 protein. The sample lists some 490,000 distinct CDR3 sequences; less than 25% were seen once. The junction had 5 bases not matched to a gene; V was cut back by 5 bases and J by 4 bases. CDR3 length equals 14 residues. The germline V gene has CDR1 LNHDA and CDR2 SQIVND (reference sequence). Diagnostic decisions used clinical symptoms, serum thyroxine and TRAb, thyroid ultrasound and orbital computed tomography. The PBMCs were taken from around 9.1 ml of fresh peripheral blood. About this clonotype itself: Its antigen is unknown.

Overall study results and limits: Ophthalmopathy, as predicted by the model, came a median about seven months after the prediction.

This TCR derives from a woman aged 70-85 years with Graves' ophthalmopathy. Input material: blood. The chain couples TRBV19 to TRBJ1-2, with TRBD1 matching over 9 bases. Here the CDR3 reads CASSAQGAGYGYTF. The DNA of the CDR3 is TGTGCCAGTAGTGCACAGGGGGCGGGCTATGGCTACACCTTC.